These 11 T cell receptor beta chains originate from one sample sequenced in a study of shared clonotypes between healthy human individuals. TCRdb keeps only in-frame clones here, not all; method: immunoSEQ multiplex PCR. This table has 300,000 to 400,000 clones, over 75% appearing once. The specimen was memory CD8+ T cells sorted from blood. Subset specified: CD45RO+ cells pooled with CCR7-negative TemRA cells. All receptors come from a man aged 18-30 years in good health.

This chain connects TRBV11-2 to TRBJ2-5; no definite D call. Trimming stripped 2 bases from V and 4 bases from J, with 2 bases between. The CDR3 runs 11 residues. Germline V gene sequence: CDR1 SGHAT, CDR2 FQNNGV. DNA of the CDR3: TGTGCCAGCAGCTTAAGAGAGACCCAGTACTTC. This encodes CASSLRETQYF.

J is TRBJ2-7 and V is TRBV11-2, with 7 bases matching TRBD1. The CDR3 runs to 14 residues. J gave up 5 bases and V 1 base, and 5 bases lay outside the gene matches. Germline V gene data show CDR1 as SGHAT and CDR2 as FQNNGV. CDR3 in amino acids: CASSLGQGGDEQYF. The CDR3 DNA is TGTGCCAGCAGCTTAGGACAGGGTGGGGACGAGCAGTACTTC. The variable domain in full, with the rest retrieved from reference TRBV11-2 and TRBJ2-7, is EAGVAQSPRYKIIEKRQSVAFWCNPISGHATLYWYQQILGQGPKLLIQFQNNGVVDDSQLPKDRFSAERLKGVDSTLKIQPAKLEDSAVYLCASSLGQGGDEQYFGPGTRLTVT.

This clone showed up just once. CDR3 DNA: TGTGCCAGCAGTTACTCGATCGGACTCCAAATCAATGAGCAGTTCTTC. The encoded protein is CASSYSIGLQINEQFF. The gene calls are TRBV6-5 and TRBJ2-1; D is possibly TRBD2 (5 bases). The V and J ends lost 0 bases and 6 bases respectively, with 15 bases between them. Germline CDR1 and CDR2: MNHEY and SVGAGI. CDR3 length: 16 residues.

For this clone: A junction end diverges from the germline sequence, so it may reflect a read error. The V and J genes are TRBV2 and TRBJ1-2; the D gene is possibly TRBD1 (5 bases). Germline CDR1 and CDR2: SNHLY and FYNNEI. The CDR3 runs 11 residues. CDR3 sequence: CASSEEGPLLF. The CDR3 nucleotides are TGTGCCAGCAGTGAGGAGGGGCCATTACTCTTC.

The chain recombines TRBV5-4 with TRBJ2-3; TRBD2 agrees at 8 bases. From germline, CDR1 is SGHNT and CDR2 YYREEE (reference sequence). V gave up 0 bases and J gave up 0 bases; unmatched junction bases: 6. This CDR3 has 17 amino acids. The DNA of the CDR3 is TGTGCCAGCAGCTTGGCGGGCACTAGCGGTAGCACAGATACGCAGTATTTT. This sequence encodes CASSLAGTSGSTDTQYF.

CDR3 nucleotide sequence: TGCGCCAGCAGCCAAGTCATTATTATAGGGGGAAGCTCCTACGAGCAGTACTTC. Translated: CASSQVIIIGGSSYEQYF. The chain recombines TRBV4-3 with TRBJ2-7, with a tentative D call TRBD1 (6 bases). The CDR3 consists of 18 residues. The V gene's germline CDR1 is LGHNA and CDR2 YSLEER. With 1 base removed from V and 0 bases from J, the gap between germline ends came to 19 bases.

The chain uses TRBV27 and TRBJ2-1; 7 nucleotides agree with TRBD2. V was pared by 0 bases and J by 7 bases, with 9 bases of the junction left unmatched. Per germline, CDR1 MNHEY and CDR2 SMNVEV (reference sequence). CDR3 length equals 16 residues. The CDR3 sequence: CASSLSPGGVRNEQFF. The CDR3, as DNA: TGTGCCAGCAGTTTATCGCCGGGGGGTGTGAGGAATGAGCAGTTCTTC.

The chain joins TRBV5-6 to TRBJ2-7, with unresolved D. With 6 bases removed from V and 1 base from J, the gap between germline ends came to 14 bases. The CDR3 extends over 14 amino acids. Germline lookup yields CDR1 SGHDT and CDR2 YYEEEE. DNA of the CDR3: TGTGCCAGCACCACTACGGGCTGGTCCTACGAGCAGTACTTC. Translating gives CASTTTGWSYEQYF.

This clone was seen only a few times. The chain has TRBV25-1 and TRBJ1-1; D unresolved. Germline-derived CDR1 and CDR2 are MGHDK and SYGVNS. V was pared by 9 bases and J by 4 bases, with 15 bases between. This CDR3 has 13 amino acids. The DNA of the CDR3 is TGTGCCAGTAATCCAACCTTGGGCACTGAAGCTTTCTTT. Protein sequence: CASNPTLGTEAFF.

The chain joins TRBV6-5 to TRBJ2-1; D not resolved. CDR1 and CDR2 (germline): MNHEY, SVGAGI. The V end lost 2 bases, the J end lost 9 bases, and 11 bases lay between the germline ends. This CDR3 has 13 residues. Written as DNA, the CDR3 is TGTGCCAGCAGTTACCCATTGTCCGGTGAGCAGTTCTTC. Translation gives CASSYPLSGEQFF.

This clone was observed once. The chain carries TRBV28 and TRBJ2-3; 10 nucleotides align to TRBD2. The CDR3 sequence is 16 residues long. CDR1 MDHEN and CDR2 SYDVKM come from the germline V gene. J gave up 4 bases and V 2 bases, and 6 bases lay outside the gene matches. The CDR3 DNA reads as TGTGCCAGCAGTTTAGCTAGCGGGGGTTTGGCAGATACGCAGTATTTT. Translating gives CASSLASGGLADTQYF.